Reported below is one T cell receptor (beta chain). Its target is not known. Using a FACSAria, the CD4+ and CD8+ T cells were sorted from the PBMCs. Extraction of RNA preceded its reverse transcription into cDNA, which served as the sequencing template. The method was immunoSEQ multiplex PCR; TCRdb's version includes in-frame clones alone and lacks a portion of them. The sample lists approximately 54,000 clones; about 96% were seen once. The sample comes from a study of CD8+ T cells in alopecia areata. The wider study: Twice daily, treated patients received 5 to 10 mg of oral tofacitinib. A 6-month off-drug phase came after tofacitinib, which had lasted 6 to 18 months.

General study findings and limits: Relative to normal scalp, lesional scalp, especially alopecia totalis/universalis, showed higher clonality.

The sample consisted of CD8+ T cells sorted from blood, taken at week 0. The receptor's source is a human donor with alopecia areata.

In DNA form, the CDR3 reads TGTGCCAGCAGCCCCTGGGCCCGCCAGGGCAACACCGGGGAGCTGTTTTTT. Translating it yields CASSPWARQGNTGELFF. The chain uses TRBV5-4 and TRBJ2-2, with a possible D match to TRBD1 (5 bases). V lost 4 bases, J lost 2 bases, and 18 bases lay in between. Looked up from germline, CDR1 is SGHNT and CDR2 is YYREEE (reference sequence). The CDR3 covers 17 residues.